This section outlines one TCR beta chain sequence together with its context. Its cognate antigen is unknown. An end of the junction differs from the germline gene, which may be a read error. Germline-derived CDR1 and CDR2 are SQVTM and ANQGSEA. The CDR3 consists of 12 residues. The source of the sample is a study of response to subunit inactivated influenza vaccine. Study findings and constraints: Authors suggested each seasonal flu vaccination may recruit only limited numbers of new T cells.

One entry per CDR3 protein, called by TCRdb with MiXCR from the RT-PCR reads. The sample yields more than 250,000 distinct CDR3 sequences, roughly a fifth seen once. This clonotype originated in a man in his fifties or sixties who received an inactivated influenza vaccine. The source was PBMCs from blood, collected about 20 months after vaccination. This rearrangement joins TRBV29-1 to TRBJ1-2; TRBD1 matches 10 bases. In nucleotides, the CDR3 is TGCAGCGCTGGGACAGGGGACTATGGCTACACCTTT. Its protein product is CSAGTGDYGYTF.